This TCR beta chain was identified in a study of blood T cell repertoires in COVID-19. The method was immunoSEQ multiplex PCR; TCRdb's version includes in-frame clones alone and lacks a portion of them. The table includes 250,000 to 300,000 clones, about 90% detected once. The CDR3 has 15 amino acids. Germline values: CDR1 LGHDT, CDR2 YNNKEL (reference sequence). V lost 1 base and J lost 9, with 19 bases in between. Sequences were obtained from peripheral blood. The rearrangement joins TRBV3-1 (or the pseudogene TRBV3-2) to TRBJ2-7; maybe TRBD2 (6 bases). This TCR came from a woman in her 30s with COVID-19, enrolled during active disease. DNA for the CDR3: TGTGCCAGCAGCCAAGGAGAGGCTAGCGTGGGTAGGCAGTACTTC. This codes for CASSQGEASVGRQYF.